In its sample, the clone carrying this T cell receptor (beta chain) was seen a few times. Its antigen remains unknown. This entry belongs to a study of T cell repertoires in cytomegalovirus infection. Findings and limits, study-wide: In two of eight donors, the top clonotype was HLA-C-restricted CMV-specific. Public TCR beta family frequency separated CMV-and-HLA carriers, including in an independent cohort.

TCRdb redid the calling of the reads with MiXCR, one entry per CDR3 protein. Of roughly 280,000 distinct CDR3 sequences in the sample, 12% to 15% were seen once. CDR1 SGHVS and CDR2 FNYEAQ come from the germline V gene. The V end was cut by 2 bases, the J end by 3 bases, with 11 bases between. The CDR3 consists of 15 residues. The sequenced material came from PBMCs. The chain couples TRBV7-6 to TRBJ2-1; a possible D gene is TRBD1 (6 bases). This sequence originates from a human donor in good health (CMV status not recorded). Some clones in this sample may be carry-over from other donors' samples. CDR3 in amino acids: CASSLRQVIYNEQFF. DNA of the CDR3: TGTGCCAGCAGCTTAAGACAGGTAATCTACAATGAGCAGTTCTTC.